The 12 T cell receptor beta chains presented below share a single source sample, sequenced in a study of T cell repertoires in MIS-A myocarditis. Some clones are missing from TCRdb's copy, which holds only in-frame ones; the method was immunoSEQ multiplex PCR. The sample carries about 9,200 clones, about 89% recorded once. The source material was thoracic lymph node tissue obtained at autopsy. The receptors stem from a man younger than 35 with fulminant myocarditis from multisystem inflammatory syndrome in adults (MIS-A) after COVID-19.

The gene calls are TRBV29-1 and TRBJ2-1; 10 bases agree with TRBD2. This CDR3 spans 17 amino acids. Germline V lookup: CDR1 SQVTM, CDR2 ANQGSEA. V shed 7 bases and J 3 bases; nucleotides not matched to a gene: 15. The CDR3 spells CSASRSMRTSGYNEQFF. In DNA form, the CDR3 reads TGCAGCGCCTCCCGATCCATGCGGACTAGCGGCTACAATGAGCAGTTCTTC.

This chain links TRBV27 with TRBJ1-2; a possible D gene is TRBD1 (6 bases). The CDR3 has 11 amino acids. Per the germline V gene, CDR1 is MNHEY and CDR2 is SMNVEV (reference sequence). The ends were cut back, 8 bases at V and 8 bases at J, with 12 bases in the middle. The CDR3 loop is CASRGGYGYTF. CDR3 sequence (DNA): TGTGCCAGCCGAGGGGGGTACGGCTACACCTTC.

The rearrangement joins TRBV19 to TRBJ1-5; no clear D. The CDR3 consists of 14 residues. From germline, CDR1 is LNHDA and CDR2 SQIVND (reference sequence). The V end was cut by 7 bases, the J end by 0 bases, with 10 bases between. Here the CDR3 DNA reads TGTGCCAGTAATTCTGGATATAGCAATCAGCCCCAGCATTTT. Translating it yields CASNSGYSNQPQHF.

This chain links TRBV11-2 with TRBJ1-1; 9 bases map to TRBD1. The V and J ends lost 5 bases and 3 bases, in that order; junction bases with no gene match: 4. The length of the CDR3 is 14 residues. Germline-derived CDR1 and CDR2 are SGHAT and FQNNGV. The CDR3 region has the DNA TGTGCCAGCAGCCTTCGACAGGGGGACACTGAAGCTTTCTTT. Amino acid sequence: CASSLRQGDTEAFF.

The V gene is TRBV3-1 (or the pseudogene TRBV3-2), the J gene TRBJ1-1; D remains ambiguous. The germline V gene encodes CDR1 LGHDT and CDR2 YNNKEL (reference sequence). Trimming shortened V by 4 bases and J by 2 bases, and 14 bases separated the two germline ends. CDR3 length: 15 residues. The DNA of the CDR3 is TGTGCCAGCAGCCCGGGGATCGGGAGAAACACTGAAGCTTTCTTT. Translating it yields CASSPGIGRNTEAFF.

The gene calls are TRBV2 and TRBJ1-1; TRBD1 matches 7 bases. Germline V CDR1 and CDR2: SNHLY, FYNNEI. The trim removed 6 bases at V and 1 base at J, leaving 8 bases unmatched. CDR3 length: 15 amino acids. Here the CDR3 DNA reads TGTGCCAGCAGGGCGACGACAGGGCCGAACACTGAAGCTTTCTTT. This codes for CASRATTGPNTEAFF.

The V call is TRBV6-6, the J call TRBJ1-6; 10 bases map to TRBD1. CDR3 length: 16 residues. Per germline, CDR1 MNHNY and CDR2 SVGAGI (reference sequence). Germline trimming cut 0 bases from V and 6 bases from J; bases unmatched to any gene: 2. In DNA, the CDR3 is TGTGCCAGCAGTTACTCGGGGGACAGGGGTAATTCACCCCTCCACTTT. This codes for CASSYSGDRGNSPLHF.

This chain connects TRBV18 to TRBJ2-6; D call uncertain. Germline V gene lookup returns CDR1 KGHSH and CDR2 LQKENI. CDR3 length: 15 residues. Trimming removed 3 bases from V and 1 base from J, with 7 bases in between. This CDR3 is CASSPQISGANVLTF. In nucleotides, the CDR3 is TGTGCCAGCTCACCCCAGATATCTGGGGCCAACGTCCTGACTTTC.

The gene calls are TRBV7-2 and TRBJ1-2, with no clear D. CDR3 length: 14 residues. V was trimmed by 7 bases and J by 4 bases, leaving 16 bases between them. The V gene's germline CDR1 is SGHTA and CDR2 FQGNSA. CDR3 sequence: CASIPYRDGYGYTF. DNA of the CDR3: TGTGCCAGCATCCCTTACCGTGATGGCTATGGCTACACCTTC.

V and J are TRBV24-1 and TRBJ1-5; maybe TRBD1 (5 bases). In germline, CDR1 is KGHDR, CDR2 SFDVKD. Between the trimmed V and J ends, which lost 4 bases and 4 bases, there was a span of 10 bases. The CDR3 is 14 amino acids. This CDR3 is CATSEGEGNQPQHF. For the CDR3, the DNA is TGTGCCACCAGTGAGGGGGAGGGAAATCAGCCCCAGCATTTT.

In DNA, the CDR3 is TGTGCCAGCAGCTCCCAGGGCTTAACGGGAGCGGGGGGTGAGCAGTTCTTC. Translating gives CASSSQGLTGAGGEQFF. This chain joins TRBV5-4 and TRBJ2-1; 9 bases line up with TRBD2. V dropped 3 bases and J dropped 9; count of bases not matched to a gene: 16. Germline values: CDR1 SGHNT, CDR2 YYREEE (reference sequence). This CDR3 contains 17 residues. Supplemented by reference TRBV5-4 and TRBJ2-1, the full variable domain reads ETGVTQSPTHLIKTRGQQVTLRCSSQSGHNTVSWYQQALGQGPQFIFQYYREEENGRGNFPPRFSGLQFPNYSSELNVNALELDDSALYLCASSSQGLTGAGGEQFFGPGTRLTVL.

This chain links TRBV7-2 with TRBJ1-2, with 8 bases that match TRBD1. This CDR3 is built from 14 residues. CDR1 is SGHTA, CDR2 FQGNSA, per germline. V dropped 2 bases and J dropped 6; count of bases not matched to a gene: 5. The CDR3 loop is CASSLFQGANGYTF. The CDR3 DNA follows: TGTGCCAGCAGCTTATTTCAGGGGGCAAATGGCTACACCTTC. The full variable domain, in which reference TRBV7-2 and TRBJ1-2 provide the parts outside the CDR3, is GAGVSQSPSNKVTEKGKDVELRCDPISGHTALYWYRQSLGQGLEFLIYFQGNSAPDKSGLPSDRFSAERTGGSVSTLTIQRTQQEDSAVYLCASSLFQGANGYTFGSGTRLTVV.